This T cell receptor (beta chain) was identified during a study of T-cell memory formation after mild COVID-19. Trimming took off 5 bases at V and 3 bases at J, with 14 bases between the two ends. CDR1 and CDR2 from the germline V gene are MNHEY and SVGEGT. This CDR3 has 14 amino acids. The authors produced TCR alpha and TCR beta cDNA libraries with sample barcodes and UMIs by 5'RACE using constant-segment primers. TCRdb re-called the 5' RACE reads through MiXCR, storing one row per CDR3 protein. In the table there are 470,000 or so distinct CDR3 sequences, about 18% of which are singletons. Study conclusions and caveats: Contracting clones from day 15 to 85 showed balanced CD4/CD8; later expanders favored CD4+. The main location of contracting CD4+ clones was CM and EM, and that of contracting CD8+ clones was EMRA.

This clonotype was picked up a small number of times. Its target is not known. The sequenced sample consisted of PBMCs or a T cell subset sorted from them (not recorded which). V usage is TRBV6-2 or TRBV6-3 and J usage is TRBJ2-7, with a tentative D call TRBD2 (5 bases). The TCR originated in an adult woman who had mild COVID-19 (a few samples of this study predate the infection). Cell type and time point are not known. In nucleotides, the CDR3 is TGTGCCAGCAGTGGTTTTGGTAGCGTCTACGAGCAGTACTTC. It codes for CASSGFGSVYEQYF.